Presented here are 29 T cell receptor beta chains from one specimen sequenced in a study of T cell clonality in common variable immunodeficiency. Overall study results and limits: Fewer deletions and N-nucleotide insertions were reportedly seen in common variable immunodeficiency TCR beta sequences.

Some clones are missing from TCRdb's copy, which holds only in-frame ones; the method was immunoSEQ multiplex PCR. The profile covers tens of thousands of clones, none occurring a single time. These receptors' antigens are unknown. The sequenced material came from peripheral blood mononuclear cells. The receptors stem from a human donor with common variable immunodeficiency.

This clone was counted between two and nine times. The read ends 3 residues shy of where the CDR3 ends; the end is completed using the germline J gene. Other DNA sequences of this sample code for an identical CDR3. This chain connects TRBV19 to TRBJ1-4; 11 bases fit TRBD1. CDR3 length equals 14 residues. In germline, CDR1 is LNHDA, CDR2 SQIVND (reference sequence). V was clipped by 9 bases and J by 8 bases; unmatched bases: 8. The CDR3 bases that were read are TGTGCCAGCTCACCGGGACAGGGGGGGGAAAAA. Its protein product is CASSPGQGGEK. In full, the CDR3 is CASSPGQGGEKLFF.

This clone turned up a few times. The read finishes 3 residues shy of the CDR3 end, and the germline J gene is used to complete it. The genes are TRBV7-9 and TRBJ2-3, with a possible D match to TRBD1 (6 bases). Trimming took 5 bases from V and 0 from J, leaving 12 bases between them. The CDR3 loop spans 15 amino acids. CDR1 is SEHNR, CDR2 FQNEAQ, per germline (reference sequence). The CDR3 loop is CASSPLTGSTDTQYF. CDR3 DNA (partial): TGTGCCAGCAGCCCATTGACAGGCAGCACAGATACG.

Notes on this clone: The sequenced fragment ends 3 residues before the CDR3 boundary, so the rest is inferred from the germline J gene. This chain links TRBV19 with TRBJ2-6; weak D call: TRBD2 (5 bases). V lost 0 bases and J 0 bases, leaving 15 bases between the germline ends. Germline CDR1 is LNHDA and CDR2 is SQIVND (reference sequence). The CDR3 has 19 residues. CDR3 sequence reads: CASSIDLLASRSGANVLTF. The part of the CDR3 DNA that was read is TGTGCCAGTAGTATAGATTTGCTAGCTTCTCGCTCTGGGGCCAACGTC.

This clone was detected a few times. Read sequence stops 3 residues before the CDR3 end, and the germline J gene provides the missing end. This sequence joins TRBV20-1 and TRBJ1-6, with D hard to call. The CDR3 runs to 13 residues. Germline V gene lookup returns CDR1 DFQATT and CDR2 SNEGSKA (reference sequence). V lost 3 bases and J 9 bases, leaving 12 bases between the germline ends. The CDR3 is CSARVKGSSPLHF. The sequenced part of the CDR3 DNA is TGCAGTGCTAGGGTCAAGGGTAGTTCACCC.

This clone occurred a few times. The read finishes 3 residues shy of the CDR3 end, and the germline J gene is used to complete it. The chain uses TRBV19 and TRBJ1-6, with 7 bases fitting TRBD1. In germline, CDR1 is LNHDA, CDR2 SQIVND (reference sequence). The V segment lost 3 bases and the J segment 8 bases; nucleotides outside the gene matches: 1. The CDR3 totals 13 residues. The sequenced CDR3 bases are TGTGCCAGTAGTATGGGGACAGATTCACCC. Residues: CASSMGTDSP. In full, the CDR3 reads CASSMGTDSPLHF.

A note on this clone: Read data end 3 residues before the CDR3 end; the end is taken from the germline J gene. This chain connects TRBV19 to TRBJ2-1; 11 bases match TRBD2. Germline V gene data show CDR1 as LNHDA and CDR2 as SQIVND (reference sequence). After removal of 9 bases from V and 4 bases from J, the junction contained 11 bases not matched to a gene. This CDR3 contains 16 residues. CDR3 bases read: TGTGCCAGCACAGCTTCCTGGACTAGCGGGTACAATGAG. This encodes CASTASWTSGYNE. The entire CDR3 reads CASTASWTSGYNEQFF.

This clone occurred a few times. The sequence runs out 3 residues before the end of the CDR3; the remainder is reconstructed from the germline J gene. The V gene is TRBV18, the J gene TRBJ2-1; D ambiguous. Germline CDR1 KGHSH, CDR2 LQKENI. The length of the CDR3 is 16 residues. Trimming pared 3 bases from V and 5 bases from J, leaving 17 bases between. The CDR3 spells CASSPLPPAVDNEQFF. Partial CDR3 DNA: TGTGCCAGCTCACCTTTACCTCCCGCGGTGGACAATGAG.

This clone has at least ten counts. The sequenced fragment ends 3 residues before the CDR3 boundary, so the rest is inferred from the germline J gene. The rearrangement uses TRBV20-1 and TRBJ2-7; 7 nucleotides agree with TRBD1. CDR3 length: 12 residues. Trimming took 8 bases from V and 0 from J; bases not matched to a gene: 4. Germline CDR1 and CDR2: DFQATT and SNEGSKA (reference sequence). CDR3 bases read: TGCAGTACTCGGGACAGCTCCTACGAG. It encodes CSTRDSSYE. The whole CDR3 is CSTRDSSYEQYF.

This clone showed up many times. The CDR3 is cut off 3 residues early in the read; its end comes from the germline J gene. This chain links TRBV5-1 with TRBJ2-1, with 13 positions matching TRBD2. Germline CDR1 is SGHRS and CDR2 is YFSETQ. J lost 8 bases, V lost 0 bases, and 2 bases had no gene match. This CDR3 is 15 amino acids long. CDR3 region: CASSLGTSGSHEQFF. The CDR3 DNA, read in part, is TGCGCCAGCAGCTTGGGGACTAGCGGGAGTCATGAG.

This clone was found many times. The CDR3 extends 3 residues past the end of the read, so its final part is completed from the germline J gene. The chain couples TRBV11-2 to TRBJ2-1; 11 bases are shared with TRBD1. Germline CDR1 reads SGHAT; CDR2 reads FQNNGV. This CDR3 contains 15 residues. With V trimmed by 6 bases and J by 3 bases, 4 bases remained unmatched. The CDR3 loop reads CASSAGTGGYNEQFF. CDR3 bases read: TGTGCCAGCAGTGCAGGGACAGGGGGCTACAATGAG.

This clone was counted only a few times. The CDR3 goes on 3 residues after the read ends, and that part is filled in from the germline J gene. The chain has TRBV30 and TRBJ1-2, with D possibly being TRBD1 (6 bases). The CDR3 length is 13 residues. The V and J ends lost 2 bases and 5 bases respectively, with 12 bases between them. From germline, CDR1 is GTSNPN and CDR2 SVGIG (reference sequence). The covered CDR3 bases are TGTGCCTGGAGTCCACAGGGATTTTATGGC. Amino acids: CAWSPQGFYG. The entire CDR3 reads CAWSPQGFYGYTF.

The table lists this clone with a few counts. The chain's CDR3 is CASSPVAGRAGVGEQYF. Incomplete CDR3 DNA: TGTGCCAGCTCACCAGTTGCCGGGAGGGCCGGGGTCGGCGAG. J is TRBJ2-7 and V is TRBV18; 8 nucleotides agree with TRBD2. The read terminates 3 residues before the CDR3 end, so the remaining end is supplied by the germline J gene. CDR1 is KGHSH and CDR2 is LQKENI in the germline V gene. CDR3 length: 17 residues. V lost 2 bases, J lost 6 bases, and 15 bases stayed unmatched.

The covered CDR3 bases are TGTGCCAGCAGTGAAGATCGCCTAGCGGGACTGACGGACGAG. Protein sequence: CASSEDRLAGLTDE. In full, the CDR3 reads CASSEDRLAGLTDEQYF. The rearrangement links TRBV2 to TRBJ2-7; 9 nucleotides line up with TRBD2. The read comes to an end 3 residues before the CDR3 does, leaving the germline J gene to fill in the end. The CDR3 totals 17 residues. Trimming cost V 1 base and J 5 bases; bases outside gene matches: 12. CDR1 and CDR2 from the germline V gene are SNHLY and FYNNEI.

Many counts were recorded for this clone. The CDR3 end lies 3 residues beyond the end of the read and is filled in from the germline J gene. The V and J genes are TRBV6-1 and TRBJ1-1; 7 bases align to TRBD1. V lost 4 bases to trimming and J lost 0 bases; unmatched junction nucleotides: 8. The germline gives CDR1 MNHNS, CDR2 SASEGT. This CDR3 region has 16 residues. The sequenced part of the CDR3 DNA is TGTGCCAGCAGTGCGCAGGGGGGTCTGGTGAACACTGAA. Its protein is CASSAQGGLVNTE. Given in full, the CDR3 is CASSAQGGLVNTEAFF.

This clone was picked up many times. The read ends 3 residues early relative to the CDR3; the germline J gene fills the gap. This sequence joins TRBV18 and TRBJ2-6; TRBD1 aligns across 7 bases. CDR3 size: 19 residues. J lost 0 bases, V lost 1 base, and 9 bases had no gene match. Germline CDR1 reads KGHSH; CDR2 reads LQKENI. This CDR3 is CASSPLPGQSTSGANVLTF. Partial CDR3 DNA: TGTGCCAGCTCACCACTTCCGGGACAGAGTACCTCTGGGGCCAACGTC.

This clone was found many times. Coverage ceases 3 residues before the CDR3 finishes, and the germline J gene fills in the end. This chain connects TRBV5-1 to TRBJ2-2, with D tentatively TRBD2 (5 bases). This CDR3 has 14 amino acids. Trimming cost V 0 bases and J 6 bases, with 9 bases left between them. CDR1 and CDR2 from the germline V gene are SGHRS and YFSETQ. CDR3 DNA (partial): TGCGCCAGCAGCTTGGATGGCGGGCCCGGGGAG. Translating it yields CASSLDGGPGE. The full CDR3 reads CASSLDGGPGELFF.

The sample holds many counts of this clone. The read is 3 residues too short to cover the CDR3 end, so that end is filled in from the germline J gene. The chain couples TRBV5-1 to TRBJ2-2, with 11 nucleotides matching TRBD2. Germline CDR1 is SGHRS and CDR2 is YFSETQ. This CDR3 has 15 amino acids. J gave up 5 bases and V 3 bases, and 3 bases lay outside the gene matches. The CDR3 loop is CASSYGTSGTGELFF. The DNA read from the CDR3 is TGCGCCAGCAGCTACGGGACTAGCGGAACCGGGGAG.

This clone was observed a few times. The CDR3 end lies 3 residues beyond the end of the read and is filled in from the germline J gene. The V gene is TRBV7-9, the J gene TRBJ2-1; 9 bases agree with TRBD2. Germline CDR1 and CDR2: SEHNR and FQNEAQ (reference sequence). Trimming at V came to 4 bases and at J to 7 bases, leaving 8 bases not matched to a gene. The CDR3 is 15 residues long. The sequenced part of the CDR3 DNA is TGTGCCAGCAGCTCCGAGGGCGGGAGGGTTAATGAG. It encodes CASSSEGGRVNE. The entire CDR3 reads CASSSEGGRVNEQFF.

In its sample, this clone was seen many times. The CDR3 end is not reached by the read, which stops 3 residues before it; the germline J gene fills it in. The rearrangement joins TRBV18 to TRBJ1-5, with D tentatively TRBD1 (6 bases). The CDR3 runs to 17 residues. The germline gives CDR1 KGHSH, CDR2 LQKENI. Trimming stripped 3 bases from V and 0 bases from J, with 15 bases between. Incomplete CDR3 DNA: TGTGCCAGCTCACCCTTAAGGACAGAAAATAGCAATCAGCCC. Translation gives CASSPLRTENSNQP. The CDR3 as a whole reads CASSPLRTENSNQPQHF.

Notes on this clone: The CDR3 goes on 3 residues after the read ends, and that part is filled in from the germline J gene. J is TRBJ1-1 and V is TRBV7-6; D is unresolved. Looked up from germline, CDR1 is SGHVS and CDR2 is FNYEAQ. The CDR3 has 15 residues. The germline V and J ends were trimmed by 2 bases and 1 base, with 11 bases remaining between them. CDR3 region: CASSLRAGGNTEAFF. The covered CDR3 bases are TGTGCCAGCAGCTTAAGAGCAGGAGGGAACACTGAA.

In the case of this clone: Read data end 3 residues before the CDR3 end; the end is taken from the germline J gene. This chain joins TRBV18 and TRBJ2-4; D gene ambiguous. CDR3 length: 16 amino acids. V was shortened by 2 bases and J by 0 bases, with 11 bases between the two germline ends. CDR1 and CDR2 from the germline V gene are KGHSH and LQKENI. CDR3 bases read: TGTGCCAGCTCACCAAGCACTCTTCTAGCCAAAAACATT. Its protein product is CASSPSTLLAKNI. The CDR3 in its entirety is CASSPSTLLAKNIQYF.

This clone was found many times. The CDR3 extends 3 residues past the end of the read, so its final part is completed from the germline J gene. This chain links TRBV18 with TRBJ2-7; perhaps TRBD1 as D (7 bases). The CDR3 covers 14 residues. V was cut by 8 bases and J by 3 bases, with 17 bases left in between. Per germline, CDR1 KGHSH and CDR2 LQKENI. Incomplete CDR3 DNA: TGTGCCAGCAGACTAGGGGGCAGCGACTACGAG. Residues: CASRLGGSDYE. In full, the CDR3 is CASRLGGSDYEQYF.

This clone was recorded many times. The read is 3 residues too short to cover the CDR3 end, so that end is filled in from the germline J gene. V and J are TRBV6-2 or TRBV6-3 and TRBJ1-1; D not certain. V lost 6 bases and J lost 3, with 11 bases in between. The CDR3 runs to 13 residues. Germline V lookup: CDR1 MNHEY, CDR2 SVGEGT. The DNA read from the CDR3 is TGTGCCAGCAGATTAGTCGGGGACACTGAA. Protein: CASRLVGDTE. The whole CDR3 is CASRLVGDTEAFF.

This clone was seen a few times. Read coverage stops 3 residues before the CDR3 terminus; the germline J gene supplies the remainder. The rearrangement joins TRBV7-2 to TRBJ2-1, with D unclear. CDR1 and CDR2 from the germline V gene are SGHTA and FQGNSA. V lost 3 bases to trimming and J lost 0 bases, with 9 bases between them. There are 15 residues in the CDR3. CDR3: CASSFFAASYNEQFF. CDR3 DNA (partial): TGTGCCAGCAGCTTTTTTGCGGCCTCCTACAATGAG.

This clone was detected many times. The read stops 3 residues short of the end of the CDR3; the missing end is completed from the germline J gene. The chain combines TRBV5-1 with TRBJ2-3; 7 nucleotides agree with TRBD2. After removal of 2 bases from V and 5 bases from J, the junction contained 5 bases not matched to a gene. The germline gives CDR1 SGHRS, CDR2 YFSETQ. This CDR3 contains 14 residues. The covered CDR3 bases are TGCGCCAGCAGCTTCCGAGGGGAGGGAGATACG. Protein product: CASSFRGEGDT. The full CDR3 protein is CASSFRGEGDTQYF.

To note about this clone: The CDR3 goes on 3 residues after the read ends, and that part is filled in from the germline J gene. This chain connects TRBV7-2 to TRBJ2-3; a possible D gene is TRBD1 (6 bases). Trimming removed 5 bases from V and 0 bases from J, with 9 bases in between. The CDR3 covers 14 residues. From germline, CDR1 is SGHTA and CDR2 FQGNSA. CDR3 DNA (partial): TGTGCCAGCAGCCGAGGGGGAAGCACAGATACG. This codes for CASSRGGSTDT. From start to end, the CDR3 is CASSRGGSTDTQYF.

This clone was seen at least ten times. The CDR3 extends 3 residues past the end of the read, so its final part is completed from the germline J gene. V and J are TRBV28 and TRBJ2-1; 7 positions agree with TRBD2. Germline assignment: CDR1 MDHEN and CDR2 SYDVKM. V lost 10 bases and J lost 6; bases outside the gene matches: 15. This CDR3 region has 15 residues. Incomplete CDR3 DNA: TGTGCCACCAATCAATTAGCGGGCGTGGGCAATGAG. It translates to CATNQLAGVGNE. The entire CDR3 sequence reads CATNQLAGVGNEQFF.

In its sample, this clone was seen a few times. From the germline J gene comes the end of the CDR3, since the read stops 3 residues before it. The chain couples TRBV18 to TRBJ2-7; no clear D gene. Deletions cut 2 bases from V and 6 bases from J, with 11 bases between. Germline values: CDR1 KGHSH, CDR2 LQKENI. The CDR3 length is 13 residues. The sequenced CDR3 bases are TGTGCCAGCTCACCAAGTCCGGGTCCCGAG. Protein product: CASSPSPGPE. The CDR3 as a whole reads CASSPSPGPEQYF.

This clone was observed a handful of times. The covered CDR3 bases are TGCGCCAGCAGCTTGAGGTCTCTAGCGGTCTACGAG. The encoded protein is CASSLRSLAVYE. The CDR3, in full, reads CASSLRSLAVYEQYF. The chain carries TRBV5-1 and TRBJ2-7; 7 bases agree with TRBD2. The CDR3 end is not reached by the read, which stops 3 residues before it; the germline J gene fills it in. This CDR3 is built from 15 residues. V lost 1 base and J lost 3; bases outside the gene matches: 7. The V gene's germline CDR1 is SGHRS and CDR2 YFSETQ.